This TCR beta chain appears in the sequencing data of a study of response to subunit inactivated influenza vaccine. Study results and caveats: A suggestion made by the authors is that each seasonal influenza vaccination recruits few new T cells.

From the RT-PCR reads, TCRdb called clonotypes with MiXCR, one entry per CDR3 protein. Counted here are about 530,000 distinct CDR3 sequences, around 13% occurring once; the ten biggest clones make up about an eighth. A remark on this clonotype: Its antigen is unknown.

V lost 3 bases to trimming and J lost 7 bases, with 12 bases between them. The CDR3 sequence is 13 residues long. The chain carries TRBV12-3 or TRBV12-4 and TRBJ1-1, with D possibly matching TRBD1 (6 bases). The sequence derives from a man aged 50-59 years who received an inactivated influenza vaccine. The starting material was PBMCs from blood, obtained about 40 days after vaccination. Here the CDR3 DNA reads TGTGCCAGCAGTTTGGGCCCAGGGGATGAAGCTTTCTTT. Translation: CASSLGPGDEAFF.